The 17 T cell receptor beta chains given below trace back to one sample, sequenced in a study of cytomegalovirus exposure and HLA in healthy donors. PCR employed 60 Vbeta and 13 Jbeta primers. The assay was immunoSEQ multiplex PCR, and TCRdb's table has in-frame clones only and misses some. In the table there are roughly 110,000 clones, approximately 79% of which are singletons. The sequencing input was PBMCs. These TCRs come from a woman aged 40 to 50 in good health and CMV-seropositive.

The chain recombines TRBV2 with TRBJ1-6; the match to TRBD1 covers 7 bases. The CDR3 has 15 residues. V lost 6 bases to trimming and J lost 7 bases; unmatched junction nucleotides: 9. The germline V gene has CDR1 SNHLY and CDR2 FYNNEI. CDR3 sequence (DNA): TGTGCCAGCAGCCAGGGGGTGGGATTGAATTCACCCCTCCACTTT. This translates into CASSQGVGLNSPLHF.

This rearrangement joins TRBV18 to TRBJ2-5, with a weak D call TRBD2 (5 bases). The CDR3 contains 16 residues. Trimming removed 2 bases at V and 5 bases at J, with 18 bases between. Germline V gene sequence: CDR1 KGHSH, CDR2 LQKENI. The DNA of the CDR3 is TGTGCCAGCTCACCAGATTCTGCGGGTCCGAGGGAGACCCAGTACTTC. This translates into CASSPDSAGPRETQYF.

This clone was found a few times. The V and J genes are TRBV7-9 and TRBJ2-4; TRBD1 matches 8 bases. The CDR3 covers 18 residues. CDR1 is SEHNR and CDR2 is FQNEAQ in the germline V gene (reference sequence). V shed 5 bases, J shed 2 bases, and the junction held 14 bases outside the gene matches. CDR3 region: CASSPQFTGTGTKNIQYF. DNA for the CDR3: TGTGCCAGCAGCCCTCAATTCACCGGGACAGGTACCAAAAACATTCAGTACTTC.

V and J are TRBV18 and TRBJ1-5; 7 bases are shared with TRBD1. This CDR3 comprises 13 residues. J gave up 7 bases and V 8 bases, and 8 bases lay outside the gene matches. Germline loops: CDR1 KGHSH, CDR2 LQKENI. CDR3 bases: TGTGCCAGCACCACAGGGGTTGAGCAGCCCCAGCATTTT. Amino acid sequence: CASTTGVEQPQHF.

This clone turned up a few times. The chain employs TRBV5-1 and TRBJ2-1; 11 bases map to TRBD2. The CDR3 loop spans 15 amino acids. Per germline, CDR1 SGHRS and CDR2 YFSETQ. With 1 base clipped from V and 9 bases from J, the junction kept 6 bases outside the gene matches. CDR3 in amino acids: CASSLMSLAGGEQFF. The CDR3, as DNA: TGCGCCAGCAGCTTGATGAGCCTAGCGGGGGGTGAGCAGTTCTTC.

V is TRBV30 and J is TRBJ1-4; D call uncertain. Germline CDR1 reads GTSNPN; CDR2 reads SVGIG (reference sequence). The CDR3 has 11 residues. The CDR3 protein is CGGGTNEKLFF. The DNA for the CDR3 is TGTGGGGGAGGCACTAATGAAAAACTGTTTTTT.

The chain is built from TRBV7-2 and TRBJ2-3; the D is unclear. V was trimmed by 8 bases and J by 2 bases, leaving 14 bases between them. CDR1 SGHTA and CDR2 FQGNSA come from the germline V gene. The CDR3 contains 14 residues. CDR3 nucleotide sequence: TGTGCCAGCCGGTGGGCCGCTTCCACAGATACGCAGTATTTT. Translating it yields CASRWAASTDTQYF.

This clone showed up just once. The chain combines TRBV4-2 with TRBJ1-4; tentative D call: TRBD1 (6 bases). V lost 0 bases and J 7 bases, leaving 15 bases between the germline ends. Germline CDR1 and CDR2: LGHNA and YNFKEQ. This CDR3 contains 16 residues. The CDR3 loop reads CASSQELGGPLEKLFF. The CDR3 coding sequence is TGTGCCAGCAGCCAAGAGCTCGGGGGGCCACTTGAAAAACTGTTTTTT.

This rearrangement joins TRBV5-1 to TRBJ1-6; D remains ambiguous. Germline lookup yields CDR1 SGHRS and CDR2 YFSETQ. The CDR3 consists of 15 residues. V shed 0 bases and J shed 4 bases, with 8 bases lying between them. This chain's CDR3 is CASSLDPEYNSPLHF. DNA for the CDR3: TGCGCCAGCAGCTTGGACCCGGAGTATAATTCACCCCTCCACTTT.

The V and J genes are TRBV5-1 and TRBJ1-1, with a tentative D call TRBD1 (5 bases). V dropped 7 bases and J dropped 3 bases, with 16 bases sitting between them. CDR3 length: 14 residues. Germline values: CDR1 SGHRS, CDR2 YFSETQ. In DNA, the CDR3 is TGCGCCAGCGGATATCAGGGTCTCGACACTGAAGCTTTCTTT. This translates into CASGYQGLDTEAFF.

The V and J genes are TRBV25-1 and TRBJ1-2, with D tentatively TRBD1 (5 bases). V was clipped by 2 bases and J by 6 bases, with 13 bases between them. Germline V gene lookup returns CDR1 MGHDK and CDR2 SYGVNS. This CDR3 has 14 residues. Here the CDR3 reads CASSEKAGVDGYTF. The CDR3 region has the DNA TGTGCCAGCAGTGAAAAAGCGGGGGTAGATGGCTACACCTTC.

The chain couples TRBV4-1 to TRBJ2-1; 10 bases agree with TRBD2. After removal of 2 bases from V and 0 bases from J, the junction contained 1 base not matched to a gene. Germline CDR1 is MGHRA and CDR2 is YSYEKL. The length of the CDR3 is 16 residues. CDR3 DNA sequence: TGCGCCAGCAGCCAACTAGCGGGGGCCTCCTACAATGAGCAGTTCTTC. Translated, it gives CASSQLAGASYNEQFF.

The genes are TRBV5-6 and TRBJ2-7; TRBD1 matches 8 bases. This CDR3 contains 16 residues. Germline CDR1 is SGHDT and CDR2 is YYEEEE. J was trimmed by 4 bases and V by 2 bases; bases with no gene match: 11. The CDR3 loop reads CASSFRQGIEVYEQYF. CDR3 nucleotides: TGTGCCAGCAGCTTCCGACAGGGGATCGAGGTTTACGAGCAGTACTTC.

The chain couples TRBV15 to TRBJ1-4; 9 nucleotides match TRBD1. Germline-derived CDR1 and CDR2 are LNHNV and YYDKDF (reference sequence). This CDR3 contains 21 residues. V shed 6 bases, J shed 0 bases, and the junction held 20 bases outside the gene matches. This CDR3 is CATRTPDGTGLNFATNEKLFF. The CDR3, as DNA: TGTGCCACCAGGACGCCAGACGGGACAGGGCTAAATTTTGCAACTAATGAAAAACTGTTTTTT.

This chain uses TRBV19 with TRBJ1-1; 8 bases map to TRBD1. CDR1 is LNHDA and CDR2 is SQIVND in the germline V gene (reference sequence). Unmatched junction bases numbered 3, after V lost 3 bases and J lost 0 bases. This CDR3 contains 15 residues. CDR3 DNA sequence: TGTGCCAGTAGTATTGGACAGGGCCTGAACACTGAAGCTTTCTTT. Translating gives CASSIGQGLNTEAFF. The variable domain in full, with the rest retrieved from reference TRBV19 and TRBJ1-1, is DGGITQSPKYLFRKEGQNVTLSCEQNLNHDAMYWYRQDPGQGLRLIYYSQIVNDFQKGDIAEGYSVSREKKESFPLTVTSAQKNPTAFYLCASSIGQGLNTEAFFGQGTRLTVV.

The rearrangement uses TRBV4-2 and TRBJ1-5; TRBD1 is a possible D gene (5 bases). Germline CDR1 and CDR2: LGHNA and YNFKEQ. The CDR3 runs to 17 residues. V was cut by 4 bases and J by 6 bases, with 22 bases left in between. The CDR3 spells CASSPAGFGGSSQPQHF. As DNA, the CDR3 is TGTGCCAGCAGCCCGGCTGGGTTCGGGGGGTCGAGTCAGCCCCAGCATTTT.

The rearrangement links TRBV7-3 to TRBJ1-2; weak D call: TRBD1 (5 bases). CDR1 is SGHTA, CDR2 FQGTGA, per germline. V lost 7 bases to trimming and J lost 7 bases, with 16 bases between them. This CDR3 spans 13 amino acids. The CDR3 loop is CASTSLRGSGYTF. CDR3 sequence (DNA): TGTGCCAGCACCTCGTTAAGGGGTAGTGGCTACACCTTC.